The entry below gives a single TCR beta chain sequence along with its context. V dropped 4 bases and J dropped 1; count of bases not matched to a gene: 3. The CDR3 is made up of 14 amino acids. From germline, CDR1 is LGHDT and CDR2 YNNKEL (reference sequence). This entry belongs to a study of blood T cell repertoires in COVID-19. Produced via immunoSEQ multiplex PCR; TCRdb's table is partial and in-frame only. The table shows almost 350,000 clones, with approximately 91% occurring only once. Recruits, aged roughly 18 to 95 years, lived in 20 to 30 US areas. Exposed study participants had met a COVID-19 case within 2 weeks before entry.

V is TRBV3-1 (or the pseudogene TRBV3-2) and J is TRBJ1-1; 7 bases map to TRBD1. The sequencing sample was made of PBMCs or T cells enriched from blood (not recorded which). The TCR sequence derives from a woman in her 30s who had been exposed to COVID-19. The CDR3 coding sequence is TGTGCCAGCAGCCTCGGGACAGCGAACACTGAAGCTTTCTTT. This encodes CASSLGTANTEAFF.